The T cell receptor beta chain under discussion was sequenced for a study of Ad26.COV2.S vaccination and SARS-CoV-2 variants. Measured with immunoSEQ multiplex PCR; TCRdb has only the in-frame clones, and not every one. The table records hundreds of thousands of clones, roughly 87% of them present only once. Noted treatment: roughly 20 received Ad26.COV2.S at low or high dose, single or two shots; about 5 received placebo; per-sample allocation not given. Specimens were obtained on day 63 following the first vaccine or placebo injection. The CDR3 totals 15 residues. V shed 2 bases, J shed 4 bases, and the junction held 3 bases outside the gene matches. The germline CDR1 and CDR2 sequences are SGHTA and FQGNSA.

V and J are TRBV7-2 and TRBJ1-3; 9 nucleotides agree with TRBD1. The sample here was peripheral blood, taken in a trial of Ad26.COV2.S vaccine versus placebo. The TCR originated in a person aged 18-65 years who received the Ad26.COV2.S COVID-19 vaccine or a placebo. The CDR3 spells CASSLTGGAGNTIYF. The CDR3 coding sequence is TGTGCCAGCAGCTTAACAGGGGGCGCCGGAAACACCATATATTTT. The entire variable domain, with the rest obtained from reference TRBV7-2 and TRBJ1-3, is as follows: GAGVSQSPSNKVTEKGKDVELRCDPISGHTALYWYRQSLGQGLEFLIYFQGNSAPDKSGLPSDRFSAERTGGSVSTLTIQRTQQEDSAVYLCASSLTGGAGNTIYFGEGSWLTVV.